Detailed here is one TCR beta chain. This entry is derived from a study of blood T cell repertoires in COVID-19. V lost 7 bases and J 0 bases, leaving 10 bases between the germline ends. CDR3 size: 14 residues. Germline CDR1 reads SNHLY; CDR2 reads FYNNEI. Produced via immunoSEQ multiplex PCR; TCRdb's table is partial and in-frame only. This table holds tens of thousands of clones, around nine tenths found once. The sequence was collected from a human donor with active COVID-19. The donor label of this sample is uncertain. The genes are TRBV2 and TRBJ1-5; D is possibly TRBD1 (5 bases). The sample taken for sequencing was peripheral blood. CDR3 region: CASTDRNSNQPQHF. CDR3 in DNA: TGTGCCAGCACCGACAGAAATAGCAATCAGCCCCAGCATTTT. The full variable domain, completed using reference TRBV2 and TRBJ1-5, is EPEVTQTPSHQVTQMGQEVILRCVPISNHLYFYWYRQILGQKVEFLVSFYNNEISEKSEIFDDQFSVERPDGSNFTLKIRSTKLEDSAMYFCASTDRNSNQPQHFGDGTRLSIL.